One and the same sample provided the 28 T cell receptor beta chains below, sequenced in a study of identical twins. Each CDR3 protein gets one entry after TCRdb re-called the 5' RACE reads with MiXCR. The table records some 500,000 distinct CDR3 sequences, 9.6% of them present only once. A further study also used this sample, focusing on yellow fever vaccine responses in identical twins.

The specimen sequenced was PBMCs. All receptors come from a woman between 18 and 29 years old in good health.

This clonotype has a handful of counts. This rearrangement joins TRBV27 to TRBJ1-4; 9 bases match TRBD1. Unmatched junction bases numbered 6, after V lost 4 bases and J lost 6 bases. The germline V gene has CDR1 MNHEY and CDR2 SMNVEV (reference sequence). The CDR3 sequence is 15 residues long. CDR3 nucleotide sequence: TGTGCCAGCAGTTATCGGACAGGGGATCATGAAAAACTGTTTTTT. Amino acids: CASSYRTGDHEKLFF.

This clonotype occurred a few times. The CDR3 nucleotides read TGCGCCAGCAGCAAGGCCAGACCTAGCACAGATACGCAGTATTTT. Its translation: CASSKARPSTDTQYF. The rearrangement links TRBV5-1 to TRBJ2-3; D is uncertain. CDR3 length: 15 amino acids. Per germline, CDR1 SGHRS and CDR2 YFSETQ. V was clipped by 4 bases and J by 0 bases, with 12 bases between them.

The CDR3 sequence: CASRETSGGPEQYF. DNA of the CDR3: TGTGCCAGCAGAGAGACTAGCGGGGGCCCAGAGCAGTACTTC. This chain uses TRBV12-3 or TRBV12-4 with TRBJ2-7; 12 nucleotides match TRBD2. Trimming cost V 6 bases and J 7 bases; bases outside gene matches: 7. The CDR3 extends over 14 amino acids.

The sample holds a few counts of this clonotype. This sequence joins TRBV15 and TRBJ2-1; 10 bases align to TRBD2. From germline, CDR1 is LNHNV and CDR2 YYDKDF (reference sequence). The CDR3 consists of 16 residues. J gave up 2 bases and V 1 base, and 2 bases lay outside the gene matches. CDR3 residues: CATSRATSGTYNEQFF. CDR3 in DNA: TGTGCCACCAGCAGAGCAACTAGCGGGACCTACAATGAGCAGTTCTTC.

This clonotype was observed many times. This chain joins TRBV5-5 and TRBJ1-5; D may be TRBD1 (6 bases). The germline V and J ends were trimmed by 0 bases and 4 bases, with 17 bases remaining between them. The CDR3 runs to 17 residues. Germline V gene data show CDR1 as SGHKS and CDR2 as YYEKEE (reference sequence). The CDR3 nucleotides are TGTGCCAGCAGCTTGGGGGGATGGACAGTTTTTAATCAGCCCCAGCATTTT. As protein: CASSLGGWTVFNQPQHF.

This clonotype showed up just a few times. CDR3 loop: CASSFGRNEQFF. The CDR3 bases are TGTGCCAGCAGCTTTGGTAGGAATGAGCAGTTCTTC. The J gene is TRBJ2-1, the V gene TRBV5-4; no clear D gene. This CDR3 is built from 12 residues. Germline-derived CDR1 and CDR2 are SGHNT and YYREEE (reference sequence). Trimming removed 2 bases at V and 7 bases at J, with 7 bases between.

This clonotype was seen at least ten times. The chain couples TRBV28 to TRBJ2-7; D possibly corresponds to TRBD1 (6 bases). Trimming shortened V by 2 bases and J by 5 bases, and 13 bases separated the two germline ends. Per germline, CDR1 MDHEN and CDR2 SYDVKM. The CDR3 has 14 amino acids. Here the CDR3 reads CASSLEPQGNEQYF. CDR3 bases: TGTGCCAGCAGTTTAGAACCACAGGGTAACGAGCAGTACTTC.

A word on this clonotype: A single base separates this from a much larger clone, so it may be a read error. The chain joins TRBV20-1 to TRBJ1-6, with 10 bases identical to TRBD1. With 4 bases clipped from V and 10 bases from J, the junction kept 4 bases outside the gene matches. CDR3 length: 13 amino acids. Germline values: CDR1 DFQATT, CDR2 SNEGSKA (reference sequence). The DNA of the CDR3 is TGCAGTGCTATAGTGGACAGGGGGTCACCCCTCCACTTT. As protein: CSAIVDRGSPLHF.

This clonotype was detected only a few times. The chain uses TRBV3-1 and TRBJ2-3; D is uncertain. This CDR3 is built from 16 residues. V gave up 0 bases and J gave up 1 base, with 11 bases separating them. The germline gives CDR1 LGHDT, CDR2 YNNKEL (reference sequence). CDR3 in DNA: TGTGCCAGCAGCCAAGATCCTAATCTAGGCACAGATACGCAGTATTTT. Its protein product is CASSQDPNLGTDTQYF.

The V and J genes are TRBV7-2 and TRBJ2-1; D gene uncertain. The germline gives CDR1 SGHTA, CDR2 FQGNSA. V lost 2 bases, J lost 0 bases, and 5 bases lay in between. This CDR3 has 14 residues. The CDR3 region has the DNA TGTGCCAGCAGCTTATTCCGCTCCTACAATGAGCAGTTCTTC. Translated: CASSLFRSYNEQFF.

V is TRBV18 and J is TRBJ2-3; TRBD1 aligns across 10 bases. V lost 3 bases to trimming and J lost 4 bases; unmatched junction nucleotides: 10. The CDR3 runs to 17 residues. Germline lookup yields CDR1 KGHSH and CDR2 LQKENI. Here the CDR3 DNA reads TGTGCCAGCTCACCCCAGACAGGGGGCCTCCATTCAGATACGCAGTATTTT. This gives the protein CASSPQTGGLHSDTQYF.

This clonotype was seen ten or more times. The CDR3 reads CSVARRAGGNHEQFF. In DNA form, the CDR3 reads TGCAGCGTCGCCAGGCGGGCGGGAGGGAACCATGAGCAGTTCTTC. The chain carries TRBV29-1 and TRBJ2-1, with 9 nucleotides matching TRBD2. J lost 8 bases, V lost 6 bases, and 14 bases had no gene match. The germline V gene has CDR1 SQVTM and CDR2 ANQGSEA. The CDR3 has 15 residues.

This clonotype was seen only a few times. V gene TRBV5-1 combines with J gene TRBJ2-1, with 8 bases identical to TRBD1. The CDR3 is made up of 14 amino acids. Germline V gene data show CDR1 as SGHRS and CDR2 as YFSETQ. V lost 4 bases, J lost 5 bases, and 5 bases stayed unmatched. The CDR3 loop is CASSPGTGHNEQFF. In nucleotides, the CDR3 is TGCGCCAGCAGCCCGGGGACAGGACACAATGAGCAGTTCTTC.

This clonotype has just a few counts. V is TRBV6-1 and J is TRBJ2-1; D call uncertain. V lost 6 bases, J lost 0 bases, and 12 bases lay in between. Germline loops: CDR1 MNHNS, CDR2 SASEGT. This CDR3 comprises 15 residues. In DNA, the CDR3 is TGTGCCAGCAGAGTTGCTAGGAGCTCCTACAATGAGCAGTTCTTC. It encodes CASRVARSSYNEQFF.

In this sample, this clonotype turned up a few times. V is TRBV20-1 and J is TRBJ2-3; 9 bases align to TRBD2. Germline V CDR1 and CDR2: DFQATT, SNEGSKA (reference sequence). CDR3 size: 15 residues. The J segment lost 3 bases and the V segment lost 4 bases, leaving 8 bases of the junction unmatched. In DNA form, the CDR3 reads TGCAGTGCTACTTTGGCGGGGGGGCGGACAGATACGCAGTATTTT. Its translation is CSATLAGGRTDTQYF.

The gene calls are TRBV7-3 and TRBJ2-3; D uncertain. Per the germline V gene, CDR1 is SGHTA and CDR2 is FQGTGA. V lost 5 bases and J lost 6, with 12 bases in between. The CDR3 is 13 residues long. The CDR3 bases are TGTGCCAGCAGCCTCCGACCGTGGGATACGCAGTATTTT. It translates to CASSLRPWDTQYF.

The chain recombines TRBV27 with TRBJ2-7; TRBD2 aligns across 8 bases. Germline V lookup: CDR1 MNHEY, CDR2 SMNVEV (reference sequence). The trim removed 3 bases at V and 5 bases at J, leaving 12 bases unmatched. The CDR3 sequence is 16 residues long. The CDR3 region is CASSFTHRGGRNEQYF. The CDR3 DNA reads TGTGCCAGCAGTTTTACCCACCGGGGGGGGAGGAACGAGCAGTACTTC.

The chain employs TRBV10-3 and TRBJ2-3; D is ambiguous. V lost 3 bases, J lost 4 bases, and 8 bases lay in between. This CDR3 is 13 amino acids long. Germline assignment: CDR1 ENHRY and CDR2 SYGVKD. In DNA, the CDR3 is TGTGCCATCAGTGACATTGTTGCAGATACGCAGTATTTT. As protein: CAISDIVADTQYF.

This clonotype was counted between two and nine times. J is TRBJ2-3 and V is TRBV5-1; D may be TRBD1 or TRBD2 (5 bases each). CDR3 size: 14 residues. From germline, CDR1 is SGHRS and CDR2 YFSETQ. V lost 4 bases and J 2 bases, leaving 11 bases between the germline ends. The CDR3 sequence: CASSPGPNTDTQYF. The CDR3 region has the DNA TGCGCCAGCAGCCCGGGGCCTAACACAGATACGCAGTATTTT.

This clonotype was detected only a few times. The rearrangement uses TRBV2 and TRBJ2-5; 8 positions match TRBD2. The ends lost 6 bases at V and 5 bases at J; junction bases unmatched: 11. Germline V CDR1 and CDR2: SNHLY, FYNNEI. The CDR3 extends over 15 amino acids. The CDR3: CASSPGLDRGETQYF. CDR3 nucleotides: TGTGCCAGCAGCCCGGGACTAGATAGAGGGGAGACCCAGTACTTC. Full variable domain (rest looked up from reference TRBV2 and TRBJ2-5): EPEVTQTPSHQVTQMGQEVILRCVPISNHLYFYWYRQILGQKVEFLVSFYNNEISEKSEIFDDQFSVERPDGSNFTLKIRSTKLEDSAMYFCASSPGLDRGETQYFGPGTRLLVL.

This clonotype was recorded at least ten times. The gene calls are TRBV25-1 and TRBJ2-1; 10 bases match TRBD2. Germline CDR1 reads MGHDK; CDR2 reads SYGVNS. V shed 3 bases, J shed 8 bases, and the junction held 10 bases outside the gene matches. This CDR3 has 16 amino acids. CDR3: CASSERGSGGAYEQFF. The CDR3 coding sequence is TGTGCCAGCAGTGAGCGGGGCAGCGGGGGGGCCTATGAGCAGTTCTTC.

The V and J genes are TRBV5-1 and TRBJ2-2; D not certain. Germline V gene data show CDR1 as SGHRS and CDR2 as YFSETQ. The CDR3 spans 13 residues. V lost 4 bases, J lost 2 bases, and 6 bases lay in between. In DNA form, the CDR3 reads TGCGCCAGCAGCGAGGACAACACCGGGGAGCTGTTTTTT. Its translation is CASSEDNTGELFF.

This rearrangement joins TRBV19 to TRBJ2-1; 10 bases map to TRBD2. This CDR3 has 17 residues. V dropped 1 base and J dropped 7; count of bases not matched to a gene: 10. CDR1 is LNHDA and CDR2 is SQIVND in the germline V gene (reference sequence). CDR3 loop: CASSIGLLAGVRNEQFF. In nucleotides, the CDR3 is TGTGCCAGTAGTATAGGCCTCCTAGCGGGAGTTCGGAATGAGCAGTTCTTC. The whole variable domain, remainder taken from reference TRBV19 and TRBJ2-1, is DGGITQSPKYLFRKEGQNVTLSCEQNLNHDAMYWYRQDPGQGLRLIYYSQIVNDFQKGDIAEGYSVSREKKESFPLTVTSAQKNPTAFYLCASSIGLLAGVRNEQFFGPGTRLTVL.

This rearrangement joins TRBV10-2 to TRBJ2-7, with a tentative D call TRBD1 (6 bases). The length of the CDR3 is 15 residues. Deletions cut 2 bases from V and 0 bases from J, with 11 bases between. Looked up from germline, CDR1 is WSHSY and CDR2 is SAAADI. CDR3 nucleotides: TGCGCCAGCAGTGAGCTGTACAGGGCCTCCTACGAGCAGTACTTC. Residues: CASSELYRASYEQYF.

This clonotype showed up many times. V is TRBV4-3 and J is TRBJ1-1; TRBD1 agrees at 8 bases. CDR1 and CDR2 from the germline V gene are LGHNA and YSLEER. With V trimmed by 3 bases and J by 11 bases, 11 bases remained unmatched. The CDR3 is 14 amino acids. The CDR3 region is CASSQNRGGFWAFF. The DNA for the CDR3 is TGCGCCAGCAGCCAGAACAGGGGGGGGTTTTGGGCTTTCTTT.

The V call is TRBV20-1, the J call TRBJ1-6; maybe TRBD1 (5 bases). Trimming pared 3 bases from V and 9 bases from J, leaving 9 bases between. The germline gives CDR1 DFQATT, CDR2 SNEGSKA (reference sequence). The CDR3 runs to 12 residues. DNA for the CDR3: TGCAGTGCTAGCCCAAGGGGTTCACCCCTCCACTTT. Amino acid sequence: CSASPRGSPLHF.

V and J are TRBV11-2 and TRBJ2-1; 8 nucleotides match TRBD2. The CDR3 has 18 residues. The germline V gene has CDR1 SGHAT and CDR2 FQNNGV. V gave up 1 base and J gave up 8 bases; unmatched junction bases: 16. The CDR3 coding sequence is TGTGCCAGCAGCTTAGGAGGGGGGATAGCGGGGAGGCGCGATGAGCAGTTCTTC. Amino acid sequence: CASSLGGGIAGRRDEQFF.

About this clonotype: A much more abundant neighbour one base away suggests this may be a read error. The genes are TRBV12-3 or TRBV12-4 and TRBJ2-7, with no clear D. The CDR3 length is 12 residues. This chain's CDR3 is CAGSPVTYEQYF. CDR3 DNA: TGTGCCGGCAGTCCGGTCACTTACGAGCAGTACTTC.